This T cell receptor beta chain was captured by sequencing in a study of blood T cell repertoires in COVID-19. Study at large: Sources were T cells, B-cell-depleted T cells, or PBMCs; the material itself was cDNA or gDNA.

In the source study's methods: Reference gene primer amplification yielded estimated nucleated cell counts. Sequenced by immunoSEQ multiplex PCR; TCRdb stores in-frame clones only, minus some. That table is the source of V, J and clone size, and D and trimming were worked out from the DNA. The table includes roughly 310,000 clones, approximately 90% detected once. The CDR3 has 14 amino acids. The V gene lost 3 bases and the J gene lost 0 bases, with 8 bases spanning the gap. From germline, CDR1 is LNHDA and CDR2 SQIVND (reference sequence). The material sequenced was peripheral blood. The chain joins TRBV19 to TRBJ1-2, with D unresolved. The sequence derives from a woman between 45 and 65 years old with active or convalescent COVID-19. CDR3 nucleotides: TGTGCCAGTAGTATTCGTCAGGCTAACTATGGCTACACCTTC. It is translated as CASSIRQANYGYTF.